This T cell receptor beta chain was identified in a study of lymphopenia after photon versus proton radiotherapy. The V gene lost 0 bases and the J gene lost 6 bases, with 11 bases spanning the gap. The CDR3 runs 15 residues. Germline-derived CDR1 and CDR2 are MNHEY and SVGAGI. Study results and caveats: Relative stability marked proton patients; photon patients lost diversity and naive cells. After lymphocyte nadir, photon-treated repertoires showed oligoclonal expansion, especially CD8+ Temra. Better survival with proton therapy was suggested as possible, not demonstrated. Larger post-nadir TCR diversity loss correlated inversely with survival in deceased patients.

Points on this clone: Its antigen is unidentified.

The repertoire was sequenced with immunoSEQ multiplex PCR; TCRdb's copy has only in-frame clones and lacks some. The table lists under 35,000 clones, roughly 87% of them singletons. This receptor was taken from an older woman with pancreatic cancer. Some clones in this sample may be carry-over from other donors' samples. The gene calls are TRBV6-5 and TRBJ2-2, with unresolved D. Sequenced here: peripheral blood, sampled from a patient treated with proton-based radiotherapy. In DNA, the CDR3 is TGTGCCAGCAGTTACTCGCCCAATCCTTCCGGGGAGCTGTTTTTT. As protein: CASSYSPNPSGELFF.